These T cell receptor beta chains were read from a single sample in a study of cytomegalovirus exposure and HLA in healthy donors. Using immunoSEQ multiplex PCR, the repertoire was profiled, and TCRdb retains in-frame clones only, with some absent. The profile shows 100,000 to 120,000 clones, over 60% of them singletons. The source material was PBMCs. Receptors originate from a young man in good health and CMV-seropositive. The CDR3 runs from the conserved cysteine through the conserved F or W. The D gene is left open where the match is weak. Some rows have no size entry. The others give once, few or many, or a class for an expanded clone.

length | J | V | size | D | CDR3 | DNA
14 | TRBJ1-6 | TRBV27 | . | TRBD1 | CASSSGQGVSPLHF | TGTGCCAGCAGCTCGGGACAGGGGGTCTCACCCCTCCACTTT
17 | TRBJ1-3 | TRBV7-2 | . | TRBD1 | CASSSGTGMLPGNTIYF | TGTGCCAGCAGCTCTGGGACAGGGATGTTGCCTGGAAACACCATATATTTT
17 | TRBJ2-3 | TRBV28 | . | . | CASSTRSSGALTDTQYF | TGTGCCAGCAGTACCCGGAGTAGCGGCGCCCTCACAGATACGCAGTATTTT
15 | TRBJ2-1 | TRBV21-1 | . | . | CASRGDKSPHNGQFF | TGTGCCAGCAGGGGGGACAAGTCACCGCATAATGGGCAGTTCTTC
12 | TRBJ2-1 | TRBV28 | . | TRBD2 | CASSSYSGAWFF | TGTGCCAGCAGTTCCTACAGCGGGGCCTGGTTCTTC
14 | TRBJ1-1 | TRBV5-1 | once | . | CASSLAGGSTEAFF | TGCGCCAGCAGCTTGGCCGGTGGGAGCACTGAAGCTTTCTTT
14 | TRBJ2-7 | TRBV27 | . | . | CASSLSDSNYEQYF | TGTGCCAGCAGTTTATCCGACAGTAACTACGAGCAGTACTTC
14 | TRBJ2-7 | TRBV4-3 | few | . | CASSQDSGSYEQYF | TGCGCCAGCAGCCAAGATTCGGGCTCCTACGAGCAGTACTTC
16 | TRBJ2-3 | TRBV7-9 | once | TRBD2 | CASSLISGPRGDTQYF | TGTGCCAGCAGCTTAATTAGCGGGCCCCGGGGAGATACGCAGTATTTT
13 | TRBJ1-6 | TRBV7-2 | . | . | CASSFSGDSPLHF | TGTGCCAGCAGCTTCTCGGGGGATTCACCCCTCCACTTT
15 | TRBJ1-3 | TRBV4-3 | once | . | CASSPSSASGNTIYF | TGCGCCAGCAGCCCTAGCTCGGCCTCTGGAAACACCATATATTTT